Reported below is one T cell receptor (beta chain). Antigen: not known. The data derive from a study of vaccination and CD4 T cells after COVID-19. Study summary: Median time from second vaccine dose to sampling was about 70 days (14 to 241). Control cultures received a CEFX pool, an HIV-1 Nef pool, or no peptide. General observations from the study: Only after vaccination were a median 86.3% of convalescents' reactive clones seen.

Treatment denoted: roughly 10-day PBMC culture with coronavirus spike peptide pools or control peptides (ViraFEST assay). CD4+ T-cell collection from the unexposed donor predated the COVID-19 pandemic (2011-2018). Cells were cultured for around ten days, and then CD4+ T cells were isolated by negative selection. Trimming cost V 8 bases and J 7 bases; bases outside gene matches: 13. The length of the CDR3 is 16 residues. Germline V gene lookup returns CDR1 MDHEN and CDR2 SYDVKM. With the Oncomine TCR Beta short-read assay, DNA from cultured CD4+ T cells was sequenced. TCRdb itself ran the PCR reads through MiXCR, one entry per CDR3 protein. The table shows some 7,800 distinct CDR3 sequences, with roughly 53% occurring only once.

This receptor was obtained from a human donor in good health. The V gene is TRBV28, the J gene TRBJ2-2, with 10 bases identical to TRBD2. The sample comprised CD4+ T cells from blood, cultured in vitro. Here the CDR3 reads CASVAASGGALGELFF. As DNA, the CDR3 is TGTGCCAGCGTGGCAGCCAGCGGGGGGGCCCTCGGGGAGCTGTTTTTT.